The TCR beta chain described here comes from a study of blood T cell repertoires in COVID-19. About the research overall: The United States, Italy and Spain supplied acute and convalescent COVID-19 samples.

The table came from immunoSEQ multiplex PCR; TCRdb's copy has only in-frame clones and leaves some out. The sample yields some 78,000 clones, over 75% seen once. Germline V CDR1 and CDR2: KGHSH, LQKENI. V lost 3 bases and J lost 4, with 15 bases in between. The CDR3 runs 15 residues. What was sequenced was peripheral blood. The sequence was collected from a man aged 70-80 years with active or convalescent COVID-19. The chain joins TRBV18 to TRBJ1-1; D remains ambiguous. This CDR3 reads CASSPVTVSSTEAFF. CDR3 bases: TGTGCCAGCTCACCTGTAACAGTATCAAGCACTGAAGCTTTCTTT.